Presented here are 18 T cell receptor beta chains from one specimen sequenced in a study of identical twins. TCRdb redid the calling of the 5' RACE reads with MiXCR, one entry per CDR3 protein. Among 300,000 to 400,000 distinct CDR3 sequences listed, around 12% were seen once. The sample was also linked to a second study, of yellow fever vaccine responses in identical twins.

The sample comprised CD8+ T cells sorted from blood. The receptors were sampled from a woman aged 18-29 years in good health.

This clonotype occurred a few times. This chain links TRBV5-5 with TRBJ2-7, with D uncertain. The length of the CDR3 is 13 residues. V was cut by 0 bases and J by 3 bases, with 7 bases left in between. Germline V gene lookup returns CDR1 SGHKS and CDR2 YYEKEE (reference sequence). CDR3 DNA: TGTGCCAGCAGCTTGGTAGGGAACTACGAGCAGTACTTC. Protein: CASSLVGNYEQYF.

This clonotype was observed a handful of times. The chain couples TRBV12-3 or TRBV12-4 to TRBJ2-5; TRBD1 matches 8 bases. The CDR3 loop spans 15 amino acids. Losses at the gene ends were 7 bases for V and 2 bases for J; bases not matched to a gene: 9. DNA for the CDR3: TGTGCCAGCACCCCAGGACAGGGAGGACAAGAGACCCAGTACTTC. Translated, it gives CASTPGQGGQETQYF.

V is TRBV7-9 and J is TRBJ2-7, with D maybe TRBD1 (6 bases). Trimming removed 5 bases at V and 4 bases at J, with 15 bases between. Germline CDR1 and CDR2: SEHNR and FQNEAQ (reference sequence). The CDR3 spans 14 residues. The CDR3 spells CASSLSTGAYEQYV. In nucleotides, the CDR3 is TGTGCCAGCAGCCTTTCGACAGGAGCTTACGAGCAGTACGTC.

This clonotype was seen a handful of times. The CDR3 loop reads CASSQLTSGSGGEQFF. CDR3 nucleotide sequence: TGTGCCAGCAGCCAACTCACTAGCGGGAGCGGCGGTGAGCAGTTCTTC. The chain employs TRBV4-2 and TRBJ2-1, with 11 bases identical to TRBD2. With V trimmed by 2 bases and J by 9 bases, 9 bases remained unmatched. Germline lookup yields CDR1 LGHNA and CDR2 YNFKEQ. The CDR3 loop spans 16 amino acids.

The chain links TRBV12-3 or TRBV12-4 to TRBJ1-3, with D maybe TRBD1 (5 bases). V was trimmed by 7 bases and J by 9 bases, leaving 13 bases between them. There are 12 residues in the CDR3. The DNA for the CDR3 is TGTGCCAGCACCAATAAGGGGATCACCATATATTTT. This codes for CASTNKGITIYF.

This clonotype has a handful of counts. The rearrangement links TRBV10-3 to TRBJ2-7, with 9 bases aligning to TRBD1. Germline V gene sequence: CDR1 ENHRY, CDR2 SYGVKD. This CDR3 has 15 amino acids. The V gene end was trimmed by 4 bases and the J gene end by 1 base; junction bases not matched to a gene: 5. DNA of the CDR3: TGTGCCATCAGTGGAACCGGGACAGGGTCCTACGAGCAGTACTTC. Its protein product is CAISGTGTGSYEQYF.

V and J are TRBV5-1 and TRBJ2-7, with unresolved D. V shed 0 bases and J shed 5 bases, with 24 bases lying between them. The CDR3 runs to 18 residues. Germline-derived CDR1 and CDR2 are SGHRS and YFSETQ. This CDR3 reads CASSLACTETLDLDEQYV. CDR3 sequence (DNA): TGCGCCAGCAGCTTGGCCTGCACAGAAACCCTAGATTTGGACGAGCAGTACGTC.

A few counts support this clonotype. This sequence joins TRBV7-8 and TRBJ2-3, with TRBD1 identical over 7 bases. The CDR3 has 15 residues. Germline CDR1 SGHVS, CDR2 FQNEAQ. V lost 5 bases and J lost 0; bases outside the gene matches: 5. The CDR3 reads CASSGEGASTDTQYF. The CDR3 bases are TGTGCCAGCAGCGGCGAGGGGGCTAGCACAGATACGCAGTATTTT.

This clonotype was observed a few times. This rearrangement joins TRBV5-6 to TRBJ2-7, with D perhaps TRBD1 (6 bases). CDR3 length: 14 amino acids. From germline, CDR1 is SGHDT and CDR2 YYEEEE. V was clipped by 4 bases and J by 5 bases, with 16 bases between them. This CDR3 reads CASSQTTGLNEQYV. As DNA, the CDR3 is TGTGCCAGCAGCCAAACAACAGGGCTGAACGAGCAGTACGTC.

There are many counts of this clonotype. V gene TRBV7-9 combines with J gene TRBJ2-7; a possible D gene is TRBD1 (6 bases). This CDR3 comprises 16 residues. CDR1 SEHNR and CDR2 FQNEAQ come from the germline V gene (reference sequence). V was shortened by 4 bases and J by 0 bases, with 16 bases between the two germline ends. CDR3 sequence: CASSWGGDRSSYEQYV. In nucleotides, the CDR3 is TGTGCCAGCAGCTGGGGTGGTGACAGGAGCTCCTACGAGCAGTACGTC.

The sample holds a few counts of this clonotype. The chain couples TRBV7-8 to TRBJ1-1, with D possibly being TRBD1 (5 bases). Trimming removed 1 base from V and 7 bases from J, with 19 bases in between. Germline CDR1 and CDR2: SGHVS and FQNEAQ. The CDR3 contains 16 residues. In DNA, the CDR3 is TGTGCCAGCAGCTTAGTAGGCTCGGGGCCTACCTTTGAAGCTTTCTTT. It specifies CASSLVGSGPTFEAFF.

This clonotype has ten or more counts. The V and J genes are TRBV24-1 and TRBJ2-1; 12 bases are a match to TRBD1. Germline CDR1 KGHDR, CDR2 SFDVKD. CDR3 length equals 17 residues. Germline trimming cut 4 bases from V and 8 bases from J; bases unmatched to any gene: 11. CDR3 coding DNA: TGTGCCACCAGTGAAGCCGGGACAGGGGGCGTTTACTATGAGCAGTTCTTC. It is translated as CATSEAGTGGVYYEQFF.

There are a few counts of this clonotype. This rearrangement joins TRBV2 to TRBJ2-3; D assignment may be TRBD1 or TRBD2 (5 bases each). The CDR3 length is 14 residues. Germline CDR1 SNHLY, CDR2 FYNNEI. Deletions cut 8 bases from V and 2 bases from J, with 14 bases between. The CDR3 reads CASASGTDTDTQYF. The CDR3 DNA reads TGTGCCAGCGCATCCGGGACGGACACAGATACGCAGTATTTT.

This clonotype was seen many times. The genes are TRBV12-3 or TRBV12-4 and TRBJ1-1, with D tentatively TRBD1 (5 bases). Trimming shortened V by 3 bases and J by 7 bases, and 18 bases separated the two germline ends. The CDR3 totals 15 residues. CDR3 amino acids: CASSFSQLTAVEAFF. CDR3 nucleotide sequence: TGTGCCAGCAGTTTCAGTCAATTGACAGCTGTTGAAGCTTTCTTT.

This clonotype was observed a handful of times. The rearrangement links TRBV7-9 to TRBJ2-1, with TRBD2 matching over 7 bases. The germline V gene encodes CDR1 SEHNR and CDR2 FQNEAQ (reference sequence). This CDR3 is built from 15 residues. Trimming cost V 8 bases and J 6 bases; bases outside gene matches: 13. CDR3 nucleotide sequence: TGTGCCAGCGCACTGACCCAGCGGGGTACCAATGAGCAGTTCTTC. Amino acids: CASALTQRGTNEQFF. Full variable domain (remainder filled in from reference TRBV7-9 and TRBJ2-1): DTGVSQNPRHKITKRGQNVTFRCDPISEHNRLYWYRQTLGQGPEFLTYFQNEAQLEKSRLLSDRFSAERPKGSFSTLEIQRTEQGDSAMYLCASALTQRGTNEQFFGPGTRLTVL.

This clonotype appeared a few times. The rearrangement joins TRBV27 to TRBJ2-2; TRBD2 matches 7 bases. Per germline, CDR1 MNHEY and CDR2 SMNVEV (reference sequence). J was trimmed by 5 bases and V by 6 bases; bases with no gene match: 3. This CDR3 has 13 amino acids. The CDR3: CASRPGGTGELFF. The CDR3 nucleotides are TGTGCCAGCAGACCGGGGGGTACCGGGGAGCTGTTTTTT.

The table lists this clonotype with a few counts. CDR3 protein: CASSQDLGDRATEAFF. CDR3 in DNA: TGTGCCAGCAGCCAAGATTTAGGGGACAGGGCCACTGAAGCTTTCTTT. The chain links TRBV4-2 to TRBJ1-1; the match to TRBD1 covers 9 bases. Per the germline V gene, CDR1 is LGHNA and CDR2 is YNFKEQ. After removal of 0 bases from V and 4 bases from J, the junction contained 6 bases not matched to a gene. This CDR3 has 16 amino acids.

This clonotype occurred many times. The chain is built from TRBV4-1 and TRBJ2-1; 12 bases match TRBD2. Per the germline V gene, CDR1 is MGHRA and CDR2 is YSYEKL. CDR3 length: 17 amino acids. Losses at the gene ends were 4 bases for V and 4 bases for J; bases not matched to a gene: 8. CDR3 sequence: CASSPPTSGSWYNEQFF. The CDR3 DNA is TGCGCCAGCAGCCCTCCGACTAGCGGGAGCTGGTACAATGAGCAGTTCTTC.